Below are 29 T cell receptor beta chains sequenced from a single sample in a study of CD8+CD57+ T cells in acquired aplastic anemia. Genomic DNA was employed as the template in profiling TCR beta VDJ and CDR3. TCRdb passed the reads through MiXCR, listing each CDR3 protein once. The table has 400,000 to 500,000 distinct CDR3 sequences, roughly 64% seen once; the top ten hold 4%. Sequencing was performed on sorted CD4+, CD8+, or CD8+CD57+ T cells (not recorded which) from PBMCs. The receptors stem from a human donor in good health, serving as a control.

V gene TRBV5-5 combines with J gene TRBJ1-3, with TRBD1 as a possible D gene (6 bases). Germline V gene sequence: CDR1 SGHKS, CDR2 YYEKEE (reference sequence). The CDR3 contains 13 residues. Between the trimmed V and J ends, which lost 4 bases and 9 bases, there was a span of 14 bases. The DNA for the CDR3 is TGTGCCAGCAGCCAAGGGACATCTGGCACCATATATTTT. This gives the protein CASSQGTSGTIYF.

The chain's CDR3 is CASSHIVGGRAFF. The CDR3 nucleotides are TGTGCCAGCAGCCACATTGTAGGGGGCCGAGCTTTCTTT. The gene calls are TRBV2 and TRBJ1-1; TRBD1 matches at 7 bases. The CDR3 covers 13 residues. Per germline, CDR1 SNHLY and CDR2 FYNNEI. The junction had 11 bases not matched to a gene; V was cut back by 6 bases and J by 10 bases. The full variable domain, in which reference TRBV2 and TRBJ1-1 provide the parts outside the CDR3, is EPEVTQTPSHQVTQMGQEVILRCVPISNHLYFYWYRQILGQKVEFLVSFYNNEISEKSEIFDDQFSVERPDGSNFTLKIRSTKLEDSAMYFCASSHIVGGRAFFGQGTRLTVV.

The chain employs TRBV2 and TRBJ2-1; D is possibly TRBD1 (6 bases). This CDR3 comprises 13 residues. The germline CDR1 and CDR2 sequences are SNHLY and FYNNEI. CDR3 bases: TGTAGTGCTCCGGCAGGGGTATACAATGAGCAGTTCTTC. Its translation: CSAPAGVYNEQFF. Full variable domain (remainder filled in from reference TRBV2 and TRBJ2-1): EPEVTQTPSHQVTQMGQEVILRCVPISNHLYFYWYRQILGQKVEFLVSFYNNEISEKSEIFDDQFSVERPDGSNFTLKIRSTKLEDSAMYFCSAPAGVYNEQFFGPGTRLTVL.

In this sample, this clonotype turned up many times. The chain has TRBV11-2 and TRBJ1-6; perhaps TRBD1 as D (5 bases). Deletions cut 5 bases from V and 5 bases from J, with 10 bases between. The germline gives CDR1 SGHAT, CDR2 FQNNGV. This CDR3 is 14 amino acids long. The CDR3 DNA sequence: TGTGCCAGCAGCGCAGGGTCAAATAATTCACCCCTCCACTTT. This gives the protein CASSAGSNNSPLHF.

Of note for this clonotype: At one end, the junction sequence differs from germline, possibly due to a read error. J is TRBJ1-1 and V is TRBV11-3; tentatively, D is TRBD1 (6 bases). In germline, CDR1 is SGHNT, CDR2 YENEEA. The CDR3 spans 14 residues. CDR3 in DNA: TGTGCCAGCAGCTTAGCGGGGGGGCACACTGAAGCCTTCTTT. It translates to CASSLAGGHTEAFF. The entire variable domain, with the rest obtained from reference TRBV11-3 and TRBJ1-1, is as follows: EAGVVQSPRYKIIEKKQPVAFWCNPISGHNTLYWYLQNLGQGPELLIRYENEEAVDDSQLPKDRFSAERLKGVDSTLKIQPAELGDSAVYLCASSLAGGHTEAFFGQGTRLTVV.

Concerning this clonotype: One end of the junction fails to match germline, which may point to a read error. The rearrangement joins TRBV19 to TRBJ2-7; D uncertain. The length of the CDR3 is 13 residues. The germline V gene has CDR1 LNHDA and CDR2 SQIVND (reference sequence). This CDR3 reads CASSSEVGYGQYF. The CDR3 nucleotides read TGTGCCAGCAGCTCTGAGGTGGGCTACGGGCAGTACTTC.

This clonotype was recorded a few times. This chain links TRBV19 with TRBJ2-7, with TRBD1 identical over 8 bases. Germline V gene sequence: CDR1 LNHDA, CDR2 SQIVND (reference sequence). V trimming: 10 bases; J trimming: 5 bases; junction bases outside the gene matches: 10. CDR3 size: 13 residues. CDR3 coding DNA: TGTGCCACATCTCGGGACAGGAACAACGAGCAGTACTTC. Translated: CATSRDRNNEQYF.

To note about this clonotype: The conserved phenylalanine or tryptophan normally closing the CDR3 is absent here, so this likely arose from a read error. The DNA is omitted, as the CDR3 cannot be located on it reliably, and the CDR3 follows TCRdb's listing. The chain has TRBV2 and TRBJ1-1. In germline, CDR1 is SNHLY, CDR2 FYNNEI. Termini included, the CDR3 measures 13 amino acids. This CDR3 is CASSVQENTDTFG.

This clonotype has just one count. The rearrangement links TRBV20-1 to TRBJ2-1, with 11 bases identical to TRBD2. V lost 7 bases and J lost 5; bases outside the gene matches: 10. The CDR3 contains 15 residues. The germline V gene encodes CDR1 DFQATT and CDR2 SNEGSKA (reference sequence). The CDR3 region is CSVSASGGRDNEQFF. CDR3 sequence (DNA): TGCAGTGTTAGCGCTAGCGGGGGGAGGGACAATGAGCAGTTCTTC.

The chain recombines TRBV19 with TRBJ2-5, with a tentative D call TRBD1 (5 bases). The V end was cut by 1 base, the J end by 4 bases, with 13 bases between. This CDR3 is 15 amino acids long. Germline CDR1 and CDR2: LNHDA and SQIVND (reference sequence). The CDR3 spells CASSIAGRDRETQYF. Here the CDR3 DNA reads TGTGCCAGTAGTATAGCAGGCAGGGATAGAGAGACCCAGTACTTC.

The V gene is TRBV20-1, the J gene TRBJ2-5, with D perhaps matching TRBD1 or TRBD2 (5 bases each). CDR1 is DFQATT and CDR2 is SNEGSKA in the germline V gene (reference sequence). The CDR3 length is 12 residues. The CDR3 bases are TGCAGCGTTAAAGAGGGGCAAGAGACCCAGTACTTC. This codes for CSVKEGQETQYF.

The sample holds many counts of this clonotype. The genes are TRBV4-3 and TRBJ1-1; D not certain. The germline CDR1 and CDR2 sequences are LGHNA and YSLEER. The CDR3 runs 14 residues. Trimming left V 0 bases short and J 4 bases short, with 9 bases between. The CDR3 DNA follows: TGCGCCAGCAGCCAAGAGGTCCGAGGCACTGAAGCTTTCTTT. Protein sequence: CASSQEVRGTEAFF.

CDR3 sequence (DNA): TGTGCCAGCAGCTCAAACAGCGGGGGCCGTCTAAGGGAGATATATTTT. Translating gives CASSSNSGGRLREIYF. The chain has TRBV7-2 and TRBJ1-3; perhaps TRBD1 as D (6 bases). Trimming left V 4 bases short and J 13 bases short, with 26 bases between. This CDR3 comprises 16 residues. Germline CDR1 is SGHTA and CDR2 is FQGNSA.

About this clonotype itself: The germline gene is not matched at one end of the junction; a read error may be the cause. The rearrangement joins TRBV4-1 to TRBJ2-7; 10 bases map to TRBD1. The CDR3 runs 13 residues. Germline loops: CDR1 MGHRA, CDR2 YSYEKL. CDR3 protein: CASSPGQGDDQYF. The CDR3 bases are TGCGCCAGCAGTCCCGGACAGGGGGACGATCAGTACTTC.

V gene TRBV7-8 combines with J gene TRBJ2-7, with a possible D match to TRBD1 (6 bases). CDR3 length equals 14 residues. With 6 bases removed from V and 7 bases from J, the gap between germline ends came to 19 bases. Germline lookup yields CDR1 SGHVS and CDR2 FQNEAQ. The CDR3 DNA is TGTGCCAGCAGTCCTAACCAGGGGCCCCAAGAGCAGTACTTC. Protein sequence: CASSPNQGPQEQYF.

V is TRBV7-8 and J is TRBJ2-3, with a possible D match to TRBD2 (7 bases). The V gene lost 8 bases and the J gene lost 0 bases, with 18 bases spanning the gap. The CDR3 sequence is 16 residues long. Germline-derived CDR1 and CDR2 are SGHVS and FQNEAQ. DNA of the CDR3: TGTGCCAGCCACTTAGGGGCGGGGGCAAGCACAGATACGCAGTATTTT. Protein: CASHLGAGASTDTQYF. The entire variable domain, with the rest obtained from reference TRBV7-8 and TRBJ2-3, is as follows: GAGVSQSPRYKVAKRGQDVALRCDPISGHVSLFWYQQALGQGPEFLTYFQNEAQLDKSGLPSDRFFAERPEGSVSTLKIQRTQQEDSAVYLCASHLGAGASTDTQYFGPGTRLTVL.

This clonotype was counted at least ten times. The rearrangement uses TRBV20-1 and TRBJ1-3; 8 bases map to TRBD1. This CDR3 contains 15 residues. The V and J ends lost 5 bases and 0 bases, in that order; junction bases with no gene match: 6. CDR1 is DFQATT and CDR2 is SNEGSKA in the germline V gene (reference sequence). The CDR3 is CSARDRLSSGNTIYF. The DNA of the CDR3 is TGCAGTGCTCGGGACAGGCTGAGCTCTGGAAACACCATATATTTT.

This rearrangement joins TRBV20-1 to TRBJ2-1, with D hard to call. Germline V gene sequence: CDR1 DFQATT, CDR2 SNEGSKA (reference sequence). The CDR3 runs to 14 residues. V was pared by 6 bases and J by 8 bases, with 20 bases between. In DNA, the CDR3 is TGCAGTGCCCTCGCGGCCCACGGCCAGTATGAGCAGTTCTTC. It specifies CSALAAHGQYEQFF.

This clonotype was detected a few times. A much larger clone is a single base away; this may be a read error. The chain couples TRBV12-3 or TRBV12-4 to TRBJ1-1; D is undetermined. The CDR3 loop spans 13 amino acids. The CDR3 nucleotides read TGTGTCAGCAGTAGTTTGGGCAACACTGAAGCTTTCTTT. It encodes CVSSSLGNTEAFF.

The genes are TRBV7-2 and TRBJ2-1, with a possible D match to TRBD2 (6 bases). Trimming pared 5 bases from V and 9 bases from J, leaving 20 bases between. Per the germline V gene, CDR1 is SGHTA and CDR2 is FQGNSA. This CDR3 is built from 15 residues. CDR3 amino acids: CASSPEGLAGSEQFF. CDR3 in DNA: TGTGCCAGCAGCCCCGAAGGACTGGCGGGGAGTGAGCAGTTCTTC.

The chain carries TRBV6-1 and TRBJ1-2; perhaps TRBD1 as D (5 bases). The CDR3 consists of 13 residues. V gave up 5 bases and J gave up 4 bases, with 11 bases separating them. CDR1 MNHNS and CDR2 SASEGT come from the germline V gene. The chain's CDR3 is CASSTATVYGYTF. The CDR3 DNA is TGTGCCAGCAGTACGGCGACAGTCTATGGCTACACCTTC.

A note on this clonotype: Given a much more abundant clone one base away, this may be a read error. This chain links TRBV5-5 with TRBJ1-4; a possible D gene is TRBD1 (6 bases). The CDR3 totals 15 residues. Germline V gene sequence: CDR1 SGHKS, CDR2 YYEKEE (reference sequence). V lost 1 base, J lost 5 bases, and 12 bases lay in between. The CDR3 DNA sequence: TGTGCCAGCAGCTTGATCGGGACAAGGAATGAAAAACTGTTTTTT. It encodes CASSLIGTRNEKLFF.

This clonotype was counted many times. The chain has TRBV4-3 and TRBJ1-2; D remains ambiguous. CDR1 LGHNA and CDR2 YSLEER come from the germline V gene. This CDR3 has 14 residues. Trimming took 4 bases from V and 4 from J, leaving 13 bases between them. The CDR3 region is CASSRQPGTYGYTF. DNA for the CDR3: TGCGCCAGCAGCCGCCAACCGGGCACCTATGGCTACACCTTC.

The sample holds many counts of this clonotype. The chain carries TRBV6-1 and TRBJ1-2; 7 bases are shared with TRBD1. The CDR3 runs to 13 residues. Germline-derived CDR1 and CDR2 are MNHNS and SASEGT. V lost 6 bases to trimming and J lost 8 bases; unmatched junction nucleotides: 9. CDR3 DNA: TGTGCCAGCAGAGATACAGGGGTTGAAGGCTACACCTTC. Its protein is CASRDTGVEGYTF.

This clonotype was seen ten or more times. The chain combines TRBV20-1 with TRBJ2-3; 15 nucleotides line up with TRBD2. CDR1 DFQATT and CDR2 SNEGSKA come from the germline V gene (reference sequence). Trimming cost V 2 bases and J 6 bases; bases outside gene matches: 6. The CDR3 length is 16 residues. The CDR3 here is CSARWTSGGAGDTQYF. The CDR3 DNA sequence: TGCAGTGCTAGATGGACTAGCGGGGGGGCGGGGGATACGCAGTATTTT.

This chain uses TRBV24-1 with TRBJ2-2; no firm D call. Germline CDR1 and CDR2: KGHDR and SFDVKD. This CDR3 contains 13 residues. Trimming shortened V by 0 bases and J by 4 bases, and 2 bases separated the two germline ends. This chain's CDR3 is CATSDLITGELFF. The CDR3 DNA follows: TGTGCCACCAGTGATTTGATCACCGGGGAGCTGTTTTTT.

The chain uses TRBV12-3 or TRBV12-4 and TRBJ2-5; D gene uncertain. CDR3 length: 13 residues. Trimming shortened V by 6 bases and J by 2 bases, and 10 bases separated the two germline ends. In DNA form, the CDR3 reads TGTGCCAGCAGCGTAGACCTTCAAGAGACCCAGTACTTC. It is translated as CASSVDLQETQYF.

The J gene is TRBJ2-5, the V gene TRBV7-2, with D hard to call. Germline values: CDR1 SGHTA, CDR2 FQGNSA. The CDR3 covers 17 residues. Trimming took off 0 bases at V and 7 bases at J, with 21 bases between the two ends. The DNA of the CDR3 is TGTGCCAGCAGCTTAGCGCTGAGCACTGACGCTTTCTTGACCCAGTACTTC. This translates into CASSLALSTDAFLTQYF.

This clonotype appeared many times. This chain joins TRBV30 and TRBJ2-5; D gene ambiguous. The V gene's germline CDR1 is GTSNPN and CDR2 SVGIG (reference sequence). Deletions cut 0 bases from V and 4 bases from J, with 3 bases between. This CDR3 has 11 residues. The CDR3 spells CAWSVGETQYF. For the CDR3, the DNA is TGTGCCTGGAGTGTGGGAGAGACCCAGTACTTC.